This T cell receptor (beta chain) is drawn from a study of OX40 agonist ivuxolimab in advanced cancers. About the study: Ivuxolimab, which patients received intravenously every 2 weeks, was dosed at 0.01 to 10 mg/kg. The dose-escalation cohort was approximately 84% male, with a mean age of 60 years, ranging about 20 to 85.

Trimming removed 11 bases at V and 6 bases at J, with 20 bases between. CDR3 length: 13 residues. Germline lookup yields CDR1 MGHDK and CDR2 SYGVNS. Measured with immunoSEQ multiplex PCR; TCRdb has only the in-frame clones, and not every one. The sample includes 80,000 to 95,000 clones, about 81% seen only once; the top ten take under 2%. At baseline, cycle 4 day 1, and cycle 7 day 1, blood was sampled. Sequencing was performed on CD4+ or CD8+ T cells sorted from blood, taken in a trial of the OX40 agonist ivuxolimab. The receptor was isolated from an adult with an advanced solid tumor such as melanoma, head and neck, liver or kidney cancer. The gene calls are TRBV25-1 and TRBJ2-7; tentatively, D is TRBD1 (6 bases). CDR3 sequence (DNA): TGTGCCGGTACGAGGCAGGGGAAGTGCGAGCAGTACTTC. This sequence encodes CAGTRQGKCEQYF.